The 25 T cell receptor beta chains below were found in one sample sequenced in a study of OX40 agonist ivuxolimab in advanced cancers. Using immunoSEQ multiplex PCR, the repertoire was profiled, and TCRdb retains in-frame clones only, with some absent. The sample includes about 19,000 clones, about 74% of them seen just once. The material was CD4+ or CD8+ T cells sorted from blood, obtained in a trial of the OX40 agonist ivuxolimab. Every receptor here comes from an adult with an advanced solid tumor such as melanoma, head and neck, liver or kidney cancer.

CDR3 DNA: TGTGCCAGCAGTGAATTAGCGGGAGATTACAATGAGCAGTTCTTC. It yields the protein CASSELAGDYNEQFF. This chain connects TRBV6-1 to TRBJ2-1; 9 nucleotides match TRBD2. Trimming at V came to 2 bases and at J to 4 bases, leaving 3 bases not matched to a gene. This CDR3 is built from 15 residues. Per the germline V gene, CDR1 is MNHNS and CDR2 is SASEGT.

This chain links TRBV19 with TRBJ2-3; unclear D gene. Per germline, CDR1 LNHDA and CDR2 SQIVND (reference sequence). Trimming removed 6 bases at V and 0 bases at J, with 16 bases between. The CDR3 runs to 16 residues. The DNA for the CDR3 is TGTGCCAGTAGCCCTCAGATGGGCAGTAGCACAGATACGCAGTATTTT. It codes for CASSPQMGSSTDTQYF.

The rearrangement links TRBV27 to TRBJ2-7, with D unclear. Germline values: CDR1 MNHEY, CDR2 SMNVEV (reference sequence). V lost 0 bases, J lost 0 bases, and 9 bases lay in between. The CDR3 contains 15 residues. The CDR3 region has the DNA TGTGCCAGCAGTTTATCAGGGCCTAGCTCCTACGAGCAGTACTTC. This sequence encodes CASSLSGPSSYEQYF.

This clone has only a few counts. The chain carries TRBV6-1 and TRBJ1-1; no firm D call. The CDR3 covers 13 residues. V was shortened by 3 bases and J by 3 bases, with 8 bases between the two germline ends. From germline, CDR1 is MNHNS and CDR2 SASEGT. This chain's CDR3 is CASSEPTDTEAFF. CDR3 in DNA: TGTGCCAGCAGTGAGCCGACCGACACTGAAGCTTTCTTT.

The CDR3 is CASSQGLAATDTQYF. CDR3 DNA sequence: TGTGCCAGCAGCCAGGGACTAGCGGCCACAGATACGCAGTATTTT. This chain links TRBV13 with TRBJ2-3; 11 positions match TRBD2. The CDR3 has 15 residues. The junction had 3 bases not matched to a gene; V was cut back by 5 bases and J by 2 bases. Germline values: CDR1 PRHDT, CDR2 FYEKMQ (reference sequence).

V and J are TRBV2 and TRBJ2-7, with TRBD2 matching over 13 bases. The ends lost 6 bases at V and 2 bases at J; junction bases unmatched: 7. CDR3 length: 16 amino acids. The germline CDR1 and CDR2 sequences are SNHLY and FYNNEI. The CDR3 protein is CASSSGLAGAPYEQYF. CDR3 nucleotide sequence: TGTGCCAGCAGCTCCGGACTAGCGGGAGCCCCCTACGAGCAGTACTTC. The variable domain in full, with the rest retrieved from reference TRBV2 and TRBJ2-7, is EPEVTQTPSHQVTQMGQEVILRCVPISNHLYFYWYRQILGQKVEFLVSFYNNEISEKSEIFDDQFSVERPDGSNFTLKIRSTKLEDSAMYFCASSSGLAGAPYEQYFGPGTRLTVT.

V and J are TRBV5-5 and TRBJ1-2; the D is unclear. Germline V gene sequence: CDR1 SGHKS, CDR2 YYEKEE (reference sequence). The V and J ends lost 4 bases and 4 bases respectively, with 11 bases between them. CDR3 length equals 13 residues. CDR3 amino acids: CASSGPPSYGYTF. The CDR3 DNA follows: TGTGCCAGCAGCGGTCCTCCCTCCTATGGCTACACCTTC.

The chain employs TRBV7-9 and TRBJ2-1, with a weak D call TRBD2 (5 bases). Germline CDR1 SEHNR, CDR2 FQNEAQ (reference sequence). The CDR3 extends over 16 amino acids. V lost 1 base and J lost 5, with 15 bases in between. The CDR3 DNA reads as TGTGCCAGCAGCTTAGTTCAAAGGAGGCCAGACAATGAGCAGTTCTTC. It specifies CASSLVQRRPDNEQFF.

The chain employs TRBV5-4 and TRBJ2-2; D not resolved. Germline CDR1 reads SGHNT; CDR2 reads YYREEE (reference sequence). There are 13 residues in the CDR3. With 2 bases removed from V and 6 bases from J, the gap between germline ends came to 8 bases. DNA of the CDR3: TGTGCCAGCAGCTTTTCCGGATCCGGGGAGCTGTTTTTT. This encodes CASSFSGSGELFF. Drawing the rest from reference TRBV5-4 and TRBJ2-2, the complete variable domain is ETGVTQSPTHLIKTRGQQVTLRCSSQSGHNTVSWYQQALGQGPQFIFQYYREEENGRGNFPPRFSGLQFPNYSSELNVNALELDDSALYLCASSFSGSGELFFGEGSRLTVL.

The chain uses TRBV5-4 and TRBJ2-3; 10 bases agree with TRBD2. V shed 6 bases and J 2 bases; nucleotides not matched to a gene: 6. Germline values: CDR1 SGHNT, CDR2 YYREEE (reference sequence). The CDR3 length is 15 residues. The CDR3 protein is CASTPGTSDTDTQYF. In nucleotides, the CDR3 is TGTGCCAGCACCCCCGGGACTAGCGACACAGATACGCAGTATTTT.

The chain carries TRBV15 and TRBJ2-7, with 10 bases that match TRBD2. V dropped 0 bases and J dropped 0; count of bases not matched to a gene: 5. CDR1 is LNHNV, CDR2 YYDKDF, per germline (reference sequence). The CDR3 runs 17 residues. CDR3 nucleotides: TGTGCCACCAGCAGAGATGGGGGACTAGCGAGCTCCTACGAGCAGTACTTC. Its protein product is CATSRDGGLASSYEQYF. Using reference TRBV15 and TRBJ2-7 for the parts outside the CDR3, the full variable domain is DAMVIQNPRYQVTQFGKPVTLSCSQTLNHNVMYWYQQKSSQAPKLLFHYYDKDFNNEADTPDNFQSRRPNTSFCFLDIRSPGLGDTAMYLCATSRDGGLASSYEQYFGPGTRLTVT.

The J gene is TRBJ1-3, the V gene TRBV5-1; D may be TRBD1 (6 bases). The CDR3 runs to 15 residues. The germline V gene has CDR1 SGHRS and CDR2 YFSETQ. With 0 bases removed from V and 4 bases from J, the gap between germline ends came to 11 bases. The CDR3 DNA sequence: TGCGCCAGCAGCTTGGCGGGGGGCGGCGGAAACACCATATATTTT. Translation gives CASSLAGGGGNTIYF. The full variable domain, its missing parts supplied by reference TRBV5-1 and TRBJ1-3, is KAGVTQTPRYLIKTRGQQVTLSCSPISGHRSVSWYQQTPGQGLQFLFEYFSETQRNKGNFPGRFSGRQFSNSRSEMNVSTLELGDSALYLCASSLAGGGGNTIYFGEGSWLTVV.

The V and J genes are TRBV6-5 and TRBJ2-7; D is unclear. Between the trimmed V and J ends, which lost 0 bases and 6 bases, there was a span of 6 bases. CDR3 size: 12 residues. Germline CDR1 MNHEY, CDR2 SVGAGI. As DNA, the CDR3 is TGTGCCAGCAGTTACTCGGACGGCGAGCAGTACTTC. This sequence encodes CASSYSDGEQYF.

The CDR3 DNA is TGTGCCAGCAAGGGGGCGGGAGACTTAGATACGCAGTATTTT. This encodes CASKGAGDLDTQYF. This sequence joins TRBV6-5 and TRBJ2-3; D tentatively fits TRBD1 or TRBD2 (7 bases each). V lost 7 bases, J lost 5 bases, and 16 bases lay in between. Per germline, CDR1 MNHEY and CDR2 SVGAGI. There are 14 residues in the CDR3.

The J gene is TRBJ2-1, the V gene TRBV28; tentatively, D is TRBD1 (5 bases). The CDR3 runs 15 residues. Germline CDR1 and CDR2: MDHEN and SYDVKM. Trimming took 0 bases from V and 1 from J, leaving 7 bases between them. The CDR3 DNA reads TGTGCCAGCAGTTTATGGGCAGGGTCCTACAATGAGCAGTTCTTC. This codes for CASSLWAGSYNEQFF. Looking up the rest from reference TRBV28 and TRBJ2-1 gives the full variable domain: DVKVTQSSRYLVKRTGEKVFLECVQDMDHENMFWYRQDPGLGLRLIYFSYDVKMKEKGDIPEGYSVSREKKERFSLILESASTNQTSMYLCASSLWAGSYNEQFFGPGTRLTVL.

V gene TRBV7-6 combines with J gene TRBJ2-3; perhaps TRBD2 as D (5 bases). Per germline, CDR1 SGHVS and CDR2 FNYEAQ. V was shortened by 2 bases and J by 14 bases, with 14 bases between the two germline ends. CDR3 size: 12 residues. In DNA form, the CDR3 reads TGTGCCAGCAGCTTAAACGTGGACTCGCCGTATTTT. This codes for CASSLNVDSPYF.

This sequence joins TRBV18 and TRBJ2-3; TRBD1 might be the D (6 bases). This CDR3 has 16 amino acids. Between the trimmed V and J ends, which lost 0 bases and 1 base, there was a span of 11 bases. Germline CDR1 and CDR2: KGHSH and LQKENI. The CDR3 region is CASSPPAAGGTDTQYF. CDR3 nucleotides: TGTGCCAGCTCACCACCGGCGGCAGGGGGCACAGATACGCAGTATTTT.

J is TRBJ2-7 and V is TRBV14; D is unresolved. Germline CDR1 is SGHDN and CDR2 is FVKESK. V was clipped by 2 bases and J by 0 bases, with 11 bases between them. CDR3 length: 15 residues. This CDR3 is CASSQTGLSSYEQYF. The CDR3 nucleotides are TGTGCCAGCAGCCAAACCGGCCTTAGCTCCTACGAGCAGTACTTC.

The V gene is TRBV15, the J gene TRBJ2-7; 10 nucleotides match TRBD2. The CDR3 has 17 amino acids. Germline CDR1 reads LNHNV; CDR2 reads YYDKDF (reference sequence). The V and J ends lost 5 bases and 1 base, in that order; junction bases with no gene match: 11. The CDR3 sequence: CATSRRLVTSGSYEQYF. Written as DNA, the CDR3 is TGTGCCACCAGCCGCCGCCTAGTGACTAGCGGGTCCTACGAGCAGTACTTC. Full variable domain (remainder filled in from reference TRBV15 and TRBJ2-7): DAMVIQNPRYQVTQFGKPVTLSCSQTLNHNVMYWYQQKSSQAPKLLFHYYDKDFNNEADTPDNFQSRRPNTSFCFLDIRSPGLGDTAMYLCATSRRLVTSGSYEQYFGPGTRLTVT.

V gene TRBV27 combines with J gene TRBJ2-1, with TRBD2 matching 14 bases. Looked up from germline, CDR1 is MNHEY and CDR2 is SMNVEV (reference sequence). The CDR3 extends over 15 amino acids. J was trimmed by 6 bases and V by 6 bases; bases with no gene match: 4. CDR3 in amino acids: CASSRGTSGGNEQFF. The CDR3 DNA reads TGTGCCAGCAGCCGCGGGACTAGCGGGGGCAATGAGCAGTTCTTC.

Within the sample, this clone is medium-sized. The chain combines TRBV2 with TRBJ2-1; D is perhaps TRBD2 (7 bases). The ends were cut back, 0 bases at V and 8 bases at J, with 14 bases in the middle. Germline lookup yields CDR1 SNHLY and CDR2 FYNNEI. The CDR3 spans 15 residues. Here the CDR3 reads CASSEALGGRDEQFF. Written as DNA, the CDR3 is TGTGCCAGCAGTGAAGCGCTGGGGGGGCGGGATGAGCAGTTCTTC.

CDR3 bases: TGTGCCAGCAGTTTAAAAGTTATCAATGAGCAGTTCTTC. Translation: CASSLKVINEQFF. This rearrangement joins TRBV27 to TRBJ2-1; D gene ambiguous. The CDR3 loop spans 13 amino acids. The V end was cut by 2 bases, the J end by 6 bases, with 8 bases between. The germline V gene encodes CDR1 MNHEY and CDR2 SMNVEV (reference sequence).

This clone was recorded only once. V usage is TRBV4-3 and J usage is TRBJ2-3, with 8 positions matching TRBD2. CDR1 and CDR2 from the germline V gene are LGHNA and YSLEER. CDR3 size: 17 residues. V lost 0 bases, J lost 2 bases, and 7 bases stayed unmatched. The CDR3 reads CASSQEPASGFTDTQYF. The CDR3 DNA is TGCGCCAGCAGCCAAGAGCCGGCTAGCGGGTTCACAGATACGCAGTATTTT.

The chain is built from TRBV6-5 and TRBJ1-6; no clear D. Germline V lookup: CDR1 MNHEY, CDR2 SVGAGI. Deletions cut 4 bases from V and 0 bases from J, with 10 bases between. The CDR3 is 16 amino acids. This CDR3 is CASSSRRSSYNSPLHF. CDR3 bases: TGTGCCAGCAGTTCCAGACGGAGCTCCTATAATTCACCCCTCCACTTT.

The V and J genes are TRBV2 and TRBJ2-1, with 8 bases fitting TRBD1. The CDR3 spans 14 residues. Germline CDR1 reads SNHLY; CDR2 reads FYNNEI. The V and J ends lost 7 bases and 6 bases, in that order; junction bases with no gene match: 8. Here the CDR3 DNA reads TGTGCCAGCACAGAAGGACAGGGCCGCAATGAGCAGTTCTTC. It yields the protein CASTEGQGRNEQFF. The full variable domain, in which reference TRBV2 and TRBJ2-1 provide the parts outside the CDR3, is EPEVTQTPSHQVTQMGQEVILRCVPISNHLYFYWYRQILGQKVEFLVSFYNNEISEKSEIFDDQFSVERPDGSNFTLKIRSTKLEDSAMYFCASTEGQGRNEQFFGPGTRLTVL.